A selection of T cell receptor beta chains follows, all from one sample in a study of chemoradiotherapy in HPV16-positive cancers. Produced via immunoSEQ multiplex PCR; TCRdb's table is partial and in-frame only. The table has some 30,000 clones, more than 85% seen once. The sequencing here drew on blood, taken from a patient who underwent chemoradiotherapy. These receptors originate from a human donor with HPV-associated anogenital cancer. Each CDR3 is given with its conserved first and last residue. Fields, in order: CDR3 protein, CDR3 DNA, V gene, D gene, J gene, clone size. The D gene is left open where the match is weak. Only part of the rows carry a size: once, few, many, or a class if the clone is expanded.

CASSVMANYGYTF	TGTGCCAGCAGTGTCATGGCTAACTATGGCTACACCTTC	TRBV6-1	-	TRBJ1-2	-
CASRPLGEGRNEKLFF	TGTGCCAGCAGACCCCTCGGGGAGGGACGAAATGAAAAACTGTTTTTT	TRBV27	-	TRBJ1-4	-
CASSMGGEGGYTF	TGTGCCAGCAGCATGGGGGGGGAGGGTGGCTACACCTTC	TRBV9	-	TRBJ1-2	-
CASSLGPSGDTQYF	TGCGCCAGCAGCTTGGGGCCCTCGGGAGATACGCAGTATTTT	TRBV5-1	-	TRBJ2-3	-
CSVEGETGTQYF	TGCAGCGTTGAGGGCGAGACGGGGACCCAGTACTTC	TRBV29-1	-	TRBJ2-5	few
CSAAGGNGYTF	TGCAGTGCTGCGGGAGGTAACGGCTACACCTTC	TRBV20-1	-	TRBJ1-2	-
CASSNQNTGELFF	TGTGCCAGTAGCAATCAGAATACCGGGGAGCTGTTTTTT	TRBV19	-	TRBJ2-2	once
CASSLAPWGGPGNTIYF	TGTGCCAGCAGCTTAGCGCCGTGGGGGGGGCCTGGAAACACCATATATTTT	TRBV7-6	-	TRBJ1-3	-
CASSQVALWSYGYTF	TGTGCCAGCAGCCAAGTAGCCCTCTGGAGCTATGGCTACACCTTC	TRBV14	-	TRBJ1-2	-
CASSILNSDEQYF	TGTGCCAGTAGTATTCTAAACAGTGATGAGCAGTACTTC	TRBV19	-	TRBJ2-7	-
CASSLETGRGSPLHF	TGCGCCAGCAGCTTGGAGACAGGGAGGGGATCACCCCTCCACTTT	TRBV5-1	TRBD1	TRBJ1-6	-
CASSEGSTDTQYF	TGTGCCAGCAGCGAAGGGAGCACAGATACGCAGTATTTT	TRBV7-2	-	TRBJ2-3	-
CASSFLSIQYF	TGTGCCAGCAGCTTTCTTAGCATTCAGTACTTC	TRBV5-6	-	TRBJ2-4	-
CASQAGTDTQYF	TGTGCCAGCCAGGCAGGCACAGATACGCAGTATTTT	TRBV6-6	-	TRBJ2-3	-
CASSRDRDLSYTF	TGTGCCAGCAGCCGCGACAGGGATTTAAGCTACACCTTC	TRBV7-2	TRBD1	TRBJ1-2	-
CASSPRTGTDAHGYTF	TGTGCCAGCAGCCCGCGCACCGGGACGGATGCGCATGGCTACACCTTC	TRBV7-2	-	TRBJ1-2	few
CASSLTTQETQYF	TGTGCCAGCAGCTTGACTACGCAAGAGACCCAGTACTTC	TRBV5-4	-	TRBJ2-5	-
CASSQVAGGLNEQFF	TGCGCCAGCAGCCAAGTAGCGGGGGGACTCAATGAGCAGTTCTTC	TRBV4-3	TRBD2	TRBJ2-1	-
CASSQDGGMNTEAFF	TGCGCCAGCAGCCAAGATGGCGGCATGAACACTGAAGCTTTCTTT	TRBV4-3	-	TRBJ1-1	-
CSAPSAGELFF	TGCAGCGCCCCCTCCGCCGGGGAGCTGTTTTTT	TRBV29-1	-	TRBJ2-2	-
CASRGAGSYGGYTF	TGTGCCAGCAGGGGAGCAGGGTCTTACGGAGGCTACACCTTC	TRBV6-1	-	TRBJ1-2	-
CASSLGHRLSTEKLFF	TGTGCCAGCAGCTTAGGGCACAGGTTGAGTACTGAAAAACTGTTTTTT	TRBV13	-	TRBJ1-4	-
CASSQDRGNEKLFF	TGTGCCAGCTCACAGGACAGGGGAAATGAAAAACTGTTTTTT	TRBV18	TRBD1	TRBJ1-4	-
CASSQGPRITEAFF	TGTGCCAGCAGCCAGGGCCCTAGAATCACTGAAGCTTTCTTT	TRBV7-8	-	TRBJ1-1	-
CASSLVPGGGGNTIYF	TGCGCCAGCAGCTTGGTCCCAGGGGGTGGTGGAAACACCATATATTTT	TRBV5-1	TRBD1	TRBJ1-3	-
CASRPAGNPDTQYF	TGTGCCAGTAGGCCAGCGGGGAACCCAGATACGCAGTATTTT	TRBV19	TRBD2	TRBJ2-3	-
CASSYSALKWGYTF	TGTGCCAGCAGTTACTCAGCGCTAAAGTGGGGCTACACCTTC	TRBV6-5	-	TRBJ1-2	-
CASSLGGGESSYEQYF	TGTGCCAGCAGCTTAGGGGGGGGTGAGAGCTCCTACGAGCAGTACTTC	TRBV5-4	-	TRBJ2-7	-
CASSQDAAYEQYF	TGCGCCAGCAGCCAAGACGCAGCTTACGAGCAGTACTTC	TRBV4-3	-	TRBJ2-7	-
CASRPAGTAYTEAFF	TGTGCCAGCAGACCTGCTGGGACAGCATACACTGAAGCTTTCTTT	TRBV27	TRBD1	TRBJ1-1	-
CASSDRGDQPQHF	TGTGCCAGCAGTGACAGGGGAGACCAGCCCCAGCATTTT	TRBV6-6	TRBD1	TRBJ1-5	-
CASSSGGLGTDTQYF	TGTGCCAGCAGCTCAGGGGGTTTGGGCACAGATACGCAGTATTTT	TRBV7-9	TRBD1	TRBJ2-3	-
CASRRPSGGTYEQYF	TGTGCCAGCCGACGCCCTAGCGGGGGAACCTACGAGCAGTACTTC	TRBV2	TRBD2	TRBJ2-7	-
CASSTQLLNYGYTF	TGTGCCAGTAGTACCCAACTGCTTAACTATGGCTACACCTTC	TRBV19	-	TRBJ1-2	-
CASSLAFGQGRSGNTIYF	TGTGCCAGCAGCTTAGCGTTCGGACAGGGACGCTCTGGAAACACCATATATTTT	TRBV7-2	TRBD1	TRBJ1-3	-
CASKLGQGASDTQYF	TGTGCCAGCAAACTAGGACAGGGGGCATCAGATACGCAGTATTTT	TRBV11-3	TRBD1	TRBJ2-3	once
CASNPLGVENSPLHF	TGTGCCAGCAACCCCCTAGGGGTTGAAAATTCACCCCTCCACTTT	TRBV27	-	TRBJ1-6	-
CASSSAGGPSRFPLHF	TGTGCCAGCAGCTCGGCAGGGGGCCCATCAAGGTTTCCCCTCCACTTT	TRBV7-2	TRBD1	TRBJ1-6	-
CASSTRDGATGGYTF	TGTGCCAGCAGTACCCGGGACGGTGCGACGGGTGGCTACACCTTC	TRBV6-5	-	TRBJ1-2	-
CASSPGQGAFLRGYTF	TGTGCCAGCAGTCCCGGACAGGGGGCTTTCCTACGTGGCTACACCTTC	TRBV27	TRBD1	TRBJ1-2	-
CASSTVTHEQYF	TGTGCCAGTTCAACCGTTACTCACGAGCAGTACTTC	TRBV27	-	TRBJ2-7	-
CASSLQGLHTGELFF	TGTGCCAGCAGCTTACAGGGGCTTCACACCGGGGAGCTGTTTTTT	TRBV11-2	-	TRBJ2-2	-
CASSHGFTGNYGYTF	TGTGCCAGCAGTCATGGGTTTACAGGGAACTATGGCTACACCTTC	TRBV28	-	TRBJ1-2	once
CASSLEVAGETQYF	TGTGCCAGCAGCTTAGAAGTGGCCGGGGAGACCCAGTACTTC	TRBV7-8	-	TRBJ2-5	few
CASSQDWASGAQETQYF	TGCGCCAGCAGCCAAGATTGGGCTAGCGGGGCACAAGAGACCCAGTACTTC	TRBV4-1	TRBD2	TRBJ2-5	-
CASSVSPMGGEAFF	TGTGCCAGCAGTGTCTCTCCTATGGGGGGTGAAGCTTTCTTT	TRBV2	-	TRBJ1-1	once
CAISERILNQPQHF	TGTGCCATCAGTGAGCGCATCCTCAATCAGCCCCAGCATTTT	TRBV10-3	-	TRBJ1-5	-
CASSPPDRGGNTEAFF	TGTGCCAGCAGCCCCCCGGACAGGGGCGGGAACACTGAAGCTTTCTTT	TRBV7-9	TRBD1	TRBJ1-1	-
CASSFLGGNGYTF	TGTGCCAGCAGCTTCCTCGGCGGGAATGGCTACACCTTC	TRBV28	-	TRBJ1-2	-
CASSPQFSSQGGTEAFF	TGTGCCAGCTCACCACAGTTTTCGAGCCAGGGAGGAACTGAAGCTTTCTTT	TRBV18	-	TRBJ1-1	-
CASSQERAAGTKMNTEAFF	TGCGCCAGCAGCCAAGAGAGGGCGGCAGGGACTAAAATGAACACTGAAGCTTTCTTT	TRBV4-1	-	TRBJ1-1	-
CASSVSPGDVWNEQFF	TGTGCCAGCAGCGTATCCCCAGGGGATGTATGGAATGAGCAGTTCTTC	TRBV9	-	TRBJ2-1	-